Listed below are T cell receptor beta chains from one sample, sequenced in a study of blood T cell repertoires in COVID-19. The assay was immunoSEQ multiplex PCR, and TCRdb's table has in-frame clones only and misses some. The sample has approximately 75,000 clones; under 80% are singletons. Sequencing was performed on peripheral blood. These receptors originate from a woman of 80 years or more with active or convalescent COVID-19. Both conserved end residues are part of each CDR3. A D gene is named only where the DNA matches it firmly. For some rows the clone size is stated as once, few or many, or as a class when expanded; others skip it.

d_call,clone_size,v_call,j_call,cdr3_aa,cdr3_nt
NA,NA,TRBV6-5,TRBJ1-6,CASCRDHNSPLHF,TGTGCCAGCTGCAGGGATCATAATTCACCCCTCCACTTT
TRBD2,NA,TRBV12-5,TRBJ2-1,CASGLEVGGTYNEQFF,TGTGCTAGTGGTTTGGAGGTGGGGGGGACCTACAATGAGCAGTTCTTC
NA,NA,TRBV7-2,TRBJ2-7,CASSLHWSYEQYF,TGTGCCAGCAGCTTACACTGGAGCTACGAGCAGTACTTC
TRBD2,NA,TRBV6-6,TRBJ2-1,CASSYLAGEHNEQFF,TGTGCCAGCAGTTACCTTGCGGGAGAACACAATGAGCAGTTCTTC
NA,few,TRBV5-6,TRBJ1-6,CASSSSGTLINSPLHF,TGTGCCAGCAGCTCATCAGGTACCCTAATTAATTCACCCCTCCACTTT
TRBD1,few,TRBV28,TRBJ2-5,CASSYATGTGETQYF,TGTGCCAGCAGCTACGCAACCGGGACAGGGGAGACCCAGTACTTC
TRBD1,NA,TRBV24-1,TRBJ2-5,CATEWTGENQETQYF,TGTGCCACCGAATGGACAGGGGAGAACCAAGAGACCCAGTACTTC
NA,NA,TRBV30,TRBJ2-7,CALQGGRSEQYF,TGTGCCTTACAGGGTGGCCGCAGCGAGCAGTACTTC
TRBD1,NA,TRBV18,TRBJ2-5,CASSQRTGGAETQYF,TGTGCCAGCTCCCAAAGGACAGGGGGCGCGGAGACCCAGTACTTC
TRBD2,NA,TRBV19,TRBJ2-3,CASRSIAGGQDTQYF,TGTGCCAGTAGGTCCATAGCGGGGGGGCAAGATACGCAGTATTTT
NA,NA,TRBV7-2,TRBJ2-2,CASSSPPDTGELFF,TGTGCCAGCAGCTCCCCCCCTGACACCGGGGAGCTGTTTTTT
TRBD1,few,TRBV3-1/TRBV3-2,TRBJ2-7,CASSPGTVYEQYF,TGTGCCAGCAGCCCAGGGACAGTATACGAGCAGTACTTC
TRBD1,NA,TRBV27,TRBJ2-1,CASKQGANEQFF,TGTGCCAGCAAACAGGGGGCAAATGAGCAGTTCTTC
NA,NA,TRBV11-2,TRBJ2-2,CASSFKGRKGGDTGELFF,TGTGCCAGCAGCTTCAAAGGGCGGAAAGGGGGGGACACCGGGGAGCTGTTTTTT
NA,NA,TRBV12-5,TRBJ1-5,CASGSMTSGSNQPQHF,TGTGCTAGTGGTTCGATGACCTCGGGGAGCAATCAGCCCCAGCATTTT
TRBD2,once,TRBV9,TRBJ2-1,CASSVGRGGRNEQFF,TGTGCCAGCAGCGTAGGCCGGGGGGGCCGCAATGAGCAGTTCTTC
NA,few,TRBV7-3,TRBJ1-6,CASSRSGGAGNSPLHF,TGTGCCAGCAGCCGATCCGGCGGGGCTGGTAATTCACCCCTCCACTTT
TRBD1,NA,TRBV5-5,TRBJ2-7,CASSLVSDRAYEQYF,TGTGCCAGCAGCTTGGTCTCGGACAGGGCCTACGAGCAGTACTTC
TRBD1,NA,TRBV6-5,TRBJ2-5,CASTTGTAETQYF,TGTGCCAGCACTACCGGGACAGCCGAGACCCAGTACTTC
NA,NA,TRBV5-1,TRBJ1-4,CASSSGGNTNEKLFF,TGCGCCAGCAGCTCGGGAGGGAATACTAATGAAAAACTGTTTTTT
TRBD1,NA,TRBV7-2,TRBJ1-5,CASSFRQGIDQPQHF,TGTGCCAGCAGCTTTCGACAGGGCATCGATCAGCCCCAGCATTTT
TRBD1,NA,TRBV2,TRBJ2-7,CASSEFGTGVYEQYF,TGTGCCAGCAGTGAATTCGGGACAGGAGTCTACGAGCAGTACTTC
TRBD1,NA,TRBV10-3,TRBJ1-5,CAISEQGPQPQHF,TGTGCCATCAGTGAACAGGGGCCTCAGCCCCAGCATTTT
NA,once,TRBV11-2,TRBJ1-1,CASSLGGVTEAFF,TGTGCCAGCAGCTTAGGAGGCGTAACTGAAGCTTTCTTT
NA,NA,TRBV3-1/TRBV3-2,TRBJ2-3,CASSQMNSNTDTQYF,TGTGCCAGCAGCCAGATGAACTCAAACACAGATACGCAGTATTTT
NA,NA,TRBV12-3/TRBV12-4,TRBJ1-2,CASSFQFPYGYTF,TGTGCCAGCAGTTTCCAATTCCCCTATGGCTACACCTTC
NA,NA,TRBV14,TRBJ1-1,CASSLISKDTEAFF,TGTGCCAGCAGCCTCATCAGTAAAGACACTGAAGCTTTCTTT
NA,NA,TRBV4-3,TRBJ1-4,CASSQELDSEKLFF,TGCGCCAGCAGCCAAGAGCTGGACAGCGAAAAACTGTTTTTT
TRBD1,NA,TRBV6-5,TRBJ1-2,CASSLDRGYGYTF,TGTGCCAGCAGCCTGGACAGGGGATATGGCTACACCTTC
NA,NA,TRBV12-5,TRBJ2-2,CASGFEGGELFF,TGTGCTAGTGGTTTCGAGGGAGGGGAGCTGTTTTTT
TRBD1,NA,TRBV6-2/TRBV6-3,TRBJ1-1,CASSPGTVTEAFF,TGTGCCAGCAGTCCGGGGACAGTTACTGAAGCTTTCTTT
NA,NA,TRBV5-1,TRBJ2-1,CASSSDSYNEQFF,TGCGCCAGCAGCTCGGACAGTTACAATGAGCAGTTCTTC
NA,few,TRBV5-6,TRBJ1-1,CASSLVTDTEAFF,TGTGCCAGCAGCTTGGTGACAGACACTGAAGCTTTCTTT
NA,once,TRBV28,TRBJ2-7,CASSTTDSYEQYF,TGTGCCAGCAGTACCACGGACAGCTACGAGCAGTACTTC
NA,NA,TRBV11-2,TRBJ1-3,CASSLVRGRAWVKGNTIYF,TGTGCCAGCAGCTTAGTTAGAGGTCGCGCCTGGGTCAAAGGAAACACCATATATTTT
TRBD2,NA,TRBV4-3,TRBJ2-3,CASSFSGGVDTQYF,TGCGCCAGCAGCTTCAGCGGGGGGGTAGATACGCAGTATTTT
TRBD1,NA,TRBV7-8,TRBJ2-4,CASSVTGVGKNIQYF,TGTGCCAGCAGCGTAACAGGGGTTGGCAAAAACATTCAGTACTTC
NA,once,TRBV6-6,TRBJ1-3,CASRPTGSSGNTIYF,TGTGCCAGCAGACCCACAGGGAGCTCTGGAAACACCATATATTTT
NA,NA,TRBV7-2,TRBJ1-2,CASSLVQGSYGYTF,TGTGCCAGCAGCTTAGTCCAGGGCAGCTATGGCTACACCTTC
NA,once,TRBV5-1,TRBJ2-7,CASRLTALSSYEQYF,TGCGCCAGCCGCCTTACTGCCCTTAGTTCCTACGAGCAGTACTTC